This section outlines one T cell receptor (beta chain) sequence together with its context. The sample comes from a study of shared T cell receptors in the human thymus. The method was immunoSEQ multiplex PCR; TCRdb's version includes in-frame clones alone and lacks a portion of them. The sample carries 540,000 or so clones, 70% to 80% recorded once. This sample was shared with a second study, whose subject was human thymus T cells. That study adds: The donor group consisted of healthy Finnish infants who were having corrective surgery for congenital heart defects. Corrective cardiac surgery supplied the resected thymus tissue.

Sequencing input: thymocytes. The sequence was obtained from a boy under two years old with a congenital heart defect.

The CDR3 DNA reads as TGTGCCAGCAGCTTGTTCGGACAGGGGATTCCTGGGGCCAACGTCCTGACTTTC. It translates to CASSLFGQGIPGANVLTF. The genes are TRBV11-1 and TRBJ2-6; 9 bases are shared with TRBD1. Trimming removed 3 bases from V and 2 bases from J; junction bases left unmatched: 8. The CDR3 contains 18 residues. Germline values: CDR1 SGHAT, CDR2 FQDESV (reference sequence).